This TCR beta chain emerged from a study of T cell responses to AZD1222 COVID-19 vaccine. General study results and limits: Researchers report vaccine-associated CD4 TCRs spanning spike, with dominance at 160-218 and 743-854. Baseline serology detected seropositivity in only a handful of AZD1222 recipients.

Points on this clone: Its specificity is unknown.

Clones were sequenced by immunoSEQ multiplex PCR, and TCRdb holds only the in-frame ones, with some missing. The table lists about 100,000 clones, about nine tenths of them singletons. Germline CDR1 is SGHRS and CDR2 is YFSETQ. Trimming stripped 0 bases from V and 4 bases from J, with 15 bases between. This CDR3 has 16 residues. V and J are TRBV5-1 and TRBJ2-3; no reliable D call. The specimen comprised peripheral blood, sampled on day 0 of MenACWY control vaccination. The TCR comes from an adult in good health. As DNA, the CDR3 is TGCGCCAGCAGCTTGGCCCTCGTGGGTGCGGCAGATACGCAGTATTTT. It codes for CASSLALVGAADTQYF.